A single sample is the source of the 25 T cell receptor beta chains below, sequenced in a study of T cell changes during pregnancy in multiple sclerosis. Profiled with immunoSEQ multiplex PCR; TCRdb holds only in-frame clones, not every one. The sample lists 78,000 or so clones, around 92% occurring once. Source: peripheral blood, taken before pregnancy. The receptors here all came from a female donor with multiple sclerosis, enrolled in a pregnancy study.

This chain joins TRBV6-1 and TRBJ2-5; 8 nucleotides align to TRBD1. The germline CDR1 and CDR2 sequences are MNHNS and SASEGT. There are 16 residues in the CDR3. The V segment lost 1 base and the J segment 1 base; nucleotides outside the gene matches: 5. The CDR3 nucleotides read TGTGCCAGCAGTGAAGGAGAACAGGGGGGCCAAGAGACCCAGTACTTC. Translated, it gives CASSEGEQGGQETQYF.

This chain links TRBV11-2 with TRBJ2-1, with D perhaps TRBD1 (5 bases). The CDR3 spans 14 residues. Germline CDR1 and CDR2: SGHAT and FQNNGV. The ends were cut back, 6 bases at V and 5 bases at J, with 14 bases in the middle. The CDR3 protein is CASRSAFRDNEQFF. The CDR3 bases are TGTGCCAGCAGGTCGGCCTTCAGGGACAATGAGCAGTTCTTC.

This sequence joins TRBV27 and TRBJ1-2, with TRBD1 matching over 10 bases. With V trimmed by 5 bases and J by 6 bases, 3 bases remained unmatched. Germline V gene sequence: CDR1 MNHEY, CDR2 SMNVEV (reference sequence). The CDR3 extends over 13 amino acids. This chain's CDR3 is CASSPDRGNGYTF. DNA for the CDR3: TGTGCCAGCAGTCCGGACAGGGGGAATGGCTACACCTTC.

The CDR3 protein is CASRLVRGQGVETQYF. In DNA, the CDR3 is TGTGCAAGTCGCTTAGTTCGGGGACAGGGCGTTGAGACCCAGTACTTC. V gene TRBV12-2 combines with J gene TRBJ2-5; the D segment call TRBD1 is taken from the table without a DNA check. TRBV12-2 is a listed pseudogene. This CDR3 is 16 amino acids long.

The CDR3 loop is CASRGQYFSTDTQYF. The CDR3 DNA reads as TGTGCCAGCAGAGGACAGTACTTTAGCACAGATACGCAGTATTTT. V gene TRBV2 combines with J gene TRBJ2-3, with a tentative D call TRBD1 (6 bases). The germline V gene encodes CDR1 SNHLY and CDR2 FYNNEI. Deletions cut 6 bases from V and 0 bases from J, with 13 bases between. The length of the CDR3 is 15 residues. Full variable domain (missing parts from reference TRBV2 and TRBJ2-3): EPEVTQTPSHQVTQMGQEVILRCVPISNHLYFYWYRQILGQKVEFLVSFYNNEISEKSEIFDDQFSVERPDGSNFTLKIRSTKLEDSAMYFCASRGQYFSTDTQYFGPGTRLTVL.

The gene calls are TRBV6-5 and TRBJ1-3; D unclear. This CDR3 is built from 14 residues. Germline assignment: CDR1 MNHEY and CDR2 SVGAGI. Trimming took 6 bases from V and 0 from J, leaving 9 bases between them. CDR3 loop: CASSETGSGNTIYF. CDR3 DNA sequence: TGTGCCAGCAGCGAAACGGGCTCTGGAAACACCATATATTTT.

The V and J genes are TRBV2 and TRBJ2-5; 8 bases are shared with TRBD1. Germline-derived CDR1 and CDR2 are SNHLY and FYNNEI. This CDR3 contains 14 residues. With V trimmed by 4 bases and J by 5 bases, 6 bases remained unmatched. For the CDR3, the DNA is TGTGCCAGCAGTGGGGGCAGGGGGCAGGAGACCCAGTACTTC. It specifies CASSGGRGQETQYF.

The genes are TRBV6-1 and TRBJ2-1; 7 bases align to TRBD2. Germline-derived CDR1 and CDR2 are MNHNS and SASEGT. The J segment lost 5 bases and the V segment lost 3 bases, leaving 4 bases of the junction unmatched. The CDR3 has 14 amino acids. As DNA, the CDR3 is TGTGCCAGCAGTGATCTTGCGGGGGACAATGAGCAGTTCTTC. Protein: CASSDLAGDNEQFF.

CDR3 amino acids: CASSQLGDTTGGWANVLTF. Written as DNA, the CDR3 is TGTGCCAGCAGCCAACTGGGGGACACCACCGGTGGATGGGCCAACGTCCTGACTTTC. V and J are TRBV4-2 and TRBJ2-6; perhaps TRBD1 as D (6 bases). CDR1 is LGHNA and CDR2 is YNFKEQ in the germline V gene. Between the trimmed V and J ends, which lost 2 bases and 5 bases, there was a span of 22 bases. The CDR3 covers 19 residues.

The V gene is TRBV13, the J gene TRBJ2-1, with a weak D call TRBD1 (5 bases). Trimming left V 2 bases short and J 4 bases short, with 6 bases between. Germline V gene sequence: CDR1 PRHDT, CDR2 FYEKMQ (reference sequence). This CDR3 comprises 13 residues. CDR3 amino acids: CASSLRGYNEQFF. The CDR3 nucleotides are TGTGCCAGCAGCTTAAGGGGATACAATGAGCAGTTCTTC.

The chain uses TRBV11-2 and TRBJ2-7; the D is unclear. Per germline, CDR1 SGHAT and CDR2 FQNNGV. V dropped 4 bases and J dropped 6 bases, with 13 bases sitting between them. The CDR3 length is 13 residues. In DNA, the CDR3 is TGTGCCAGCAGCTCCGACACTCCCAGCGAGCAGTACTTC. It encodes CASSSDTPSEQYF.

The rearrangement uses TRBV27 and TRBJ2-1; 8 bases are shared with TRBD2. CDR1 is MNHEY and CDR2 is SMNVEV in the germline V gene (reference sequence). The CDR3 is 14 residues long. J was trimmed by 5 bases and V by 2 bases; bases with no gene match: 2. The CDR3 loop is CASSLRGGHNEQFF. The CDR3 DNA reads as TGTGCCAGCAGTTTACGCGGGGGGCACAATGAGCAGTTCTTC.

This sequence joins TRBV6-1 and TRBJ2-3; 7 bases align to TRBD1. Per the germline V gene, CDR1 is MNHNS and CDR2 is SASEGT. The CDR3 is made up of 15 amino acids. The ends lost 1 base at V and 2 bases at J; junction bases unmatched: 3. This CDR3 is CASSEVGTATDTQYF. As DNA, the CDR3 is TGTGCCAGCAGTGAAGTAGGGACAGCCACAGATACGCAGTATTTT.

A note on this clone: Other DNA sequences of this sample code for an identical CDR3. The chain joins TRBV19 to TRBJ1-1; D possibly corresponds to TRBD1 (5 bases). The germline V and J ends were trimmed by 1 base and 5 bases, with 8 bases remaining between them. The CDR3 is 13 residues long. The germline V gene has CDR1 LNHDA and CDR2 SQIVND (reference sequence). CDR3 loop: CASSIAGGTEAFF. The CDR3 nucleotides read TGTGCCAGTAGTATAGCTGGGGGGACTGAAGCTTTCTTT.

The chain employs TRBV6-1 and TRBJ2-3, with D perhaps TRBD1 (6 bases). V was clipped by 0 bases and J by 3 bases, with 13 bases between them. The CDR3 has 16 amino acids. The germline gives CDR1 MNHNS, CDR2 SASEGT. CDR3 sequence (DNA): TGTGCCAGCAGTGAAGCTTGGGCCAGGGGTACAGATACGCAGTATTTT. Its protein is CASSEAWARGTDTQYF.

This sequence joins TRBV11-2 and TRBJ2-7; TRBD1 aligns across 9 bases. The V gene end was trimmed by 5 bases and the J gene end by 6 bases; junction bases not matched to a gene: 5. The CDR3 is 13 residues long. Germline loops: CDR1 SGHAT, CDR2 FQNNGV. The CDR3 sequence is CASSRDRAGEQYF. The DNA of the CDR3 is TGTGCCAGCAGCCGGGACAGGGCAGGCGAGCAGTACTTC.

V gene TRBV5-5 combines with J gene TRBJ1-5, with D maybe TRBD1 (6 bases). Trimming stripped 1 base from V and 5 bases from J, with 10 bases between. The CDR3 is 14 amino acids. Germline CDR1 reads SGHKS; CDR2 reads YYEKEE (reference sequence). The DNA of the CDR3 is TGTGCCAGCAGCTTGTCAGGGGCATATCAGCCCCAGCATTTT. Protein: CASSLSGAYQPQHF.

This rearrangement joins TRBV2 to TRBJ1-1; 7 bases agree with TRBD1. This CDR3 has 12 amino acids. Germline V lookup: CDR1 SNHLY, CDR2 FYNNEI. J lost 6 bases, V lost 6 bases, and 4 bases had no gene match. CDR3: CASRETGSEAFF. The CDR3 nucleotides read TGTGCCAGCAGAGAGACAGGGTCTGAAGCTTTCTTT.

The CDR3 DNA follows: TGTGCCAGCAGCGTAGCTGGGGGGACAGGGGGCAATGAGCAGTTCTTC. It translates to CASSVAGGTGGNEQFF. The J gene is TRBJ2-1, the V gene TRBV9; 11 nucleotides match TRBD1. Germline V gene lookup returns CDR1 SGDLS and CDR2 YYNGEE. V gave up 0 bases and J gave up 6 bases; unmatched junction bases: 5. The CDR3 runs 16 residues.

The chain combines TRBV7-9 with TRBJ1-2; 8 nucleotides agree with TRBD1. The trim removed 3 bases at V and 6 bases at J, leaving 3 bases unmatched. In germline, CDR1 is SEHNR, CDR2 FQNEAQ (reference sequence). The CDR3 totals 13 residues. The CDR3 loop is CASSFEGQDGYTF. The CDR3, as DNA: TGTGCCAGCAGCTTCGAGGGACAGGATGGCTACACCTTC.

This clone appeared a single time. The chain has TRBV29-1 and TRBJ1-3; D ambiguous. The CDR3 is 12 residues long. Trimming took off 7 bases at V and 8 bases at J, with 15 bases between the two ends. Germline CDR1 reads SQVTM; CDR2 reads ANQGSEA. The CDR3 DNA reads as TGCAGCGCCCGGGGTTCTGGTGACACCATATATTTT. Protein: CSARGSGDTIYF.

V usage is TRBV9 and J usage is TRBJ2-5; 7 nucleotides align to TRBD1. The germline V gene has CDR1 SGDLS and CDR2 YYNGEE. V lost 2 bases, J lost 1 base, and 2 bases stayed unmatched. The CDR3 runs 14 residues. The chain's CDR3 is CASSVSGGQETQYF. CDR3 coding DNA: TGTGCCAGCAGCGTCTCAGGGGGCCAAGAGACCCAGTACTTC.

This clone was seen a handful of times. This chain joins TRBV19 and TRBJ1-5; TRBD1 agrees at 9 bases. The germline gives CDR1 LNHDA, CDR2 SQIVND (reference sequence). V lost 7 bases and J lost 1; bases outside the gene matches: 5. CDR3 size: 15 residues. As DNA, the CDR3 is TGTGCCAGTACCAGGACAGGGGTAAGCAATCAGCCCCAGCATTTT. Translating gives CASTRTGVSNQPQHF.

The rearrangement joins TRBV27 to TRBJ2-5; the match to TRBD2 covers 10 bases. Germline CDR1 is MNHEY and CDR2 is SMNVEV (reference sequence). The CDR3 runs to 15 residues. V was clipped by 6 bases and J by 1 base; unmatched bases: 5. In DNA form, the CDR3 reads TGTGCCAGCAGGAGGACTAGCGGTACCCAAGAGACCCAGTACTTC. It codes for CASRRTSGTQETQYF.

J is TRBJ2-7 and V is TRBV19; TRBD1 matches 7 bases. The CDR3 is made up of 14 amino acids. The V segment lost 6 bases and the J segment 2 bases; nucleotides outside the gene matches: 7. The germline V gene encodes CDR1 LNHDA and CDR2 SQIVND (reference sequence). The CDR3: CASSPGQATYEQYF. CDR3 nucleotide sequence: TGTGCCAGTAGCCCTGGACAGGCCACCTACGAGCAGTACTTC.